The present entry profiles one TCR beta chain with its context. TCRdb recomputed calls from the 5' RACE reads with MiXCR, one row per CDR3 protein. The top ten clones hold roughly 23% of a sample with under 350,000 distinct CDR3 sequences, 16% of them seen once. This sample was taken from a study of T-cell memory formation after mild COVID-19. Trimming took off 3 bases at V and 0 bases at J, with 0 bases between the two ends. The germline V gene encodes CDR1 LNHNV and CDR2 YYDKDF (reference sequence). The CDR3 runs 13 residues. This chain uses TRBV15 with TRBJ1-6, with D unclear. This sequence originates from a man aged 18 to 30 who had mild COVID-19 (a few samples of this study predate the infection). Cell type and time point are not known. Sequences were obtained from PBMCs or a T cell subset sorted from them (not recorded which). CDR3: CATSSSYNSPLHF. DNA of the CDR3: TGTGCCACCAGCAGCTCCTATAATTCACCCCTCCACTTT.